Listed here are 18 T cell receptor beta chains from one sample, sequenced in a study of OX40 agonist ivuxolimab in advanced cancers. Assay: immunoSEQ multiplex PCR; the TCRdb copy retains only in-frame clones and omits some. This sample has more than 50,000 clones, with approximately 90% found just once. The material sequenced was CD4+ or CD8+ T cells sorted from blood, taken in a trial of the OX40 agonist ivuxolimab. The receptors were gathered from an adult with an advanced solid tumor such as melanoma, head and neck, liver or kidney cancer.

The rearrangement uses TRBV4-1 and TRBJ1-5; 7 bases match TRBD1. With 1 base clipped from V and 5 bases from J, the junction kept 8 bases outside the gene matches. This CDR3 comprises 16 residues. The germline CDR1 and CDR2 sequences are MGHRA and YSYEKL. The CDR3 DNA sequence: TGCGCCAGCAGCCAAGCCCCGGGACAGTTTTATCAGCCCCAGCATTTT. This codes for CASSQAPGQFYQPQHF.

The V call is TRBV7-9, the J call TRBJ1-5; no clear D. V gave up 1 base and J gave up 0 bases, with 7 bases separating them. The CDR3 covers 15 residues. CDR1 and CDR2 (germline): SEHNR, FQNEAQ (reference sequence). CDR3 sequence: CASSLDQNSNQPQHF. Written as DNA, the CDR3 is TGTGCCAGCAGCTTAGATCAGAATAGCAATCAGCCCCAGCATTTT.

The chain links TRBV5-4 to TRBJ1-2; D remains unclear. V lost 4 bases and J 3 bases, leaving 7 bases between the germline ends. Germline V gives CDR1 SGHNT, CDR2 YYREEE (reference sequence). The CDR3 has 12 amino acids. The DNA of the CDR3 is TGTGCCAGCAGCCCCGGATACTATGGCTACACCTTC. This sequence encodes CASSPGYYGYTF.

The chain joins TRBV11-2 to TRBJ2-7, with TRBD2 as a possible D gene (6 bases). The CDR3 sequence is 15 residues long. V was shortened by 6 bases and J by 0 bases, with 15 bases between the two germline ends. Germline loops: CDR1 SGHAT, CDR2 FQNNGV. CDR3 nucleotide sequence: TGTGCCAGCAGTTTCACTGCGGGGAGCTCCTACGAGCAGTACTTC. This sequence encodes CASSFTAGSSYEQYF.

The chain is built from TRBV5-6 and TRBJ1-2; 9 bases agree with TRBD1. The CDR3 loop spans 12 amino acids. Per the germline V gene, CDR1 is SGHDT and CDR2 is YYEEEE. J gave up 8 bases and V 4 bases, and 3 bases lay outside the gene matches. The CDR3 loop reads CASSIGQGGYTF. In DNA, the CDR3 is TGTGCCAGCAGCATAGGACAGGGGGGCTACACCTTC. Drawing the rest from reference TRBV5-6 and TRBJ1-2, the complete variable domain is DAGVTQSPTHLIKTRGQQVTLRCSPKSGHDTVSWYQQALGQGPQFIFQYYEEEERQRGNFPDRFSGHQFPNYSSELNVNALLLGDSALYLCASSIGQGGYTFGSGTRLTVV.

The chain couples TRBV28 to TRBJ2-3; D is undetermined. Trimming took off 3 bases at V and 2 bases at J, with 12 bases between the two ends. Germline V CDR1 and CDR2: MDHEN, SYDVKM. The CDR3 is 15 amino acids. DNA of the CDR3: TGTGCCAGCAGTTTCTCTGGGGTAGACACAGATACGCAGTATTTT. Translation: CASSFSGVDTDTQYF.

The V gene is TRBV28, the J gene TRBJ2-7; D is uncertain. Trimming shortened V by 6 bases and J by 1 base, and 25 bases separated the two germline ends. This CDR3 has 18 amino acids. In germline, CDR1 is MDHEN, CDR2 SYDVKM. The CDR3 loop reads CASRTTLIPGRLSYEQYF. The CDR3 nucleotides read TGTGCCAGCAGAACTACTCTTATTCCGGGTCGTTTATCCTACGAGCAGTACTTC.

J is TRBJ1-4 and V is TRBV6-5; the match to TRBD1 covers 7 bases. The CDR3 is made up of 13 amino acids. Germline V gene lookup returns CDR1 MNHEY and CDR2 SVGAGI. V shed 8 bases and J 4 bases; nucleotides not matched to a gene: 4. The CDR3 sequence is CASRDSINEKLFF. The CDR3 nucleotides are TGTGCCAGCCGGGACAGCATTAATGAAAAACTGTTTTTT.

This clone was seen once. The rearrangement joins TRBV10-1 to TRBJ2-3; D perhaps matches TRBD1 (5 bases). The CDR3 spans 14 residues. Per the germline V gene, CDR1 is WNHNN and CDR2 is SYGVQD (reference sequence). V dropped 2 bases and J dropped 0 bases, with 6 bases sitting between them. For the CDR3, the DNA is TGCGCCAGCAGTGAGGACAGCAGCACAGATACGCAGTATTTT. Its translation: CASSEDSSTDTQYF.

This clone was detected once. The chain is built from TRBV6-5 and TRBJ1-3; TRBD1 is a possible D gene (6 bases). The germline CDR1 and CDR2 sequences are MNHEY and SVGAGI. V was cut by 8 bases and J by 4 bases, with 12 bases left in between. The CDR3 is 13 amino acids. The DNA of the CDR3 is TGTGCCAGCGGGGGGGCTTTGGGAAACACCATATATTTT. Protein product: CASGGALGNTIYF.

The table lists this clone with a count of one. The chain joins TRBV27 to TRBJ2-7; maybe TRBD2 (6 bases). The V end lost 2 bases, the J end lost 2 bases, and 10 bases lay between the germline ends. Germline assignment: CDR1 MNHEY and CDR2 SMNVEV (reference sequence). This CDR3 has 14 amino acids. The CDR3 DNA reads TGTGCCAGCAGTTTAACCGGAGGGACCTACGAGCAGTACTTC. It is translated as CASSLTGGTYEQYF.

The V and J genes are TRBV28 and TRBJ1-3; 9 nucleotides agree with TRBD1. The V segment lost 3 bases and the J segment 4 bases; nucleotides outside the gene matches: 4. The CDR3 is made up of 15 amino acids. Germline CDR1 is MDHEN and CDR2 is SYDVKM. CDR3 nucleotide sequence: TGTGCCAGCAGTTTTACCGGGACAGGGGGAAACACCATATATTTT. Translating gives CASSFTGTGGNTIYF.

The chain carries TRBV6-1 and TRBJ1-5, with D possibly matching TRBD1 (5 bases). V was clipped by 1 base and J by 0 bases, with 7 bases between them. The CDR3 totals 15 residues. The germline V gene encodes CDR1 MNHNS and CDR2 SASEGT. The CDR3 bases are TGTGCCAGCAGTGAAGGACAGTATAGCAATCAGCCCCAGCATTTT. Protein product: CASSEGQYSNQPQHF.

The J gene is TRBJ2-7, the V gene TRBV7-2; TRBD1 aligns across 8 bases. Germline V lookup: CDR1 SGHTA, CDR2 FQGNSA. This CDR3 comprises 14 residues. V trimming: 5 bases; J trimming: 2 bases; junction bases outside the gene matches: 5. CDR3 loop: CASSPTGQAYEQYF. CDR3 DNA: TGTGCCAGCAGCCCAACGGGACAGGCCTACGAGCAGTACTTC.

The chain combines TRBV11-2 with TRBJ2-5, with 11 positions matching TRBD2. J gave up 2 bases and V 4 bases, and 6 bases lay outside the gene matches. There are 16 residues in the CDR3. Germline V CDR1 and CDR2: SGHAT, FQNNGV. The CDR3 DNA follows: TGTGCCAGCAGCTCCCTACTAGCGGGGGTTCAAGAGACCCAGTACTTC. Its protein is CASSSLLAGVQETQYF.

As regards this clone: The same CDR3 also results from other DNA sequences found in this sample. V and J are TRBV7-9 and TRBJ2-3, with a possible D match to TRBD1 (6 bases). The V end was cut by 5 bases, the J end by 0 bases, with 12 bases between. Looked up from germline, CDR1 is SEHNR and CDR2 is FQNEAQ (reference sequence). The CDR3 is 15 amino acids. The CDR3 nucleotides read TGTGCCAGCAGCCCTCCAGGGGTGAGCACAGATACGCAGTATTTT. This sequence encodes CASSPPGVSTDTQYF.

CDR3 bases: TGTGCCAGCAGTTTCAGGGATAGCACTGAAGCTTTCTTT. As protein: CASSFRDSTEAFF. The chain employs TRBV27 and TRBJ1-1; D possibly corresponds to TRBD1 (5 bases). Per germline, CDR1 MNHEY and CDR2 SMNVEV (reference sequence). Trimming took off 3 bases at V and 4 bases at J, with 9 bases between the two ends. This CDR3 is built from 13 residues.

The chain carries TRBV11-2 and TRBJ2-1; D gene unclear. Looked up from germline, CDR1 is SGHAT and CDR2 is FQNNGV. Deletions cut 0 bases from V and 10 bases from J, with 7 bases between. CDR3 length: 12 residues. This chain's CDR3 is CASSLDSVEQFF. In DNA form, the CDR3 reads TGTGCCAGCAGCTTAGATTCGGTCGAGCAGTTCTTC. The complete variable domain, with remaining parts taken from reference TRBV11-2 and TRBJ2-1, reads EAGVAQSPRYKIIEKRQSVAFWCNPISGHATLYWYQQILGQGPKLLIQFQNNGVVDDSQLPKDRFSAERLKGVDSTLKIQPAKLEDSAVYLCASSLDSVEQFFGPGTRLTVL.